This T cell receptor beta chain was recorded in a study of CD8 T cells in ankylosing spondylitis. As for this clonotype: What it recognizes is unknown.

CDR1 is LNHNV and CDR2 is YYDKDF in the germline V gene (reference sequence). The CDR3 totals 17 residues. Trimming cost V 2 bases and J 11 bases; bases outside gene matches: 12. MiXCR, applied by TCRdb to the 5' RACE reads, yields one record per CDR3 protein. The repertoire holds about 480,000 distinct CDR3 sequences, with under 20% as singletons. Study-wide results and limits: A motif of roughly eight highly homologous TCR beta variants was seen as apparently characteristic of ankylosing spondylitis blood. Earlier reports found some motif variants in synovial fluid and blood in reactive arthritis.

The J gene is TRBJ1-4, the V gene TRBV15; 12 bases align to TRBD1. The sample consisted of blood, either unsorted or a sorted T cell fraction (not recorded which). This receptor was identified in a male donor with ankylosing spondylitis. The CDR3 region is CATSRTTDGTGGHKLFF. The DNA of the CDR3 is TGTGCCACCAGCAGAACGACCGACGGGACAGGGGGCCATAAACTGTTTTTT. The full variable domain, with the rest looked up from reference TRBV15 and TRBJ1-4, is DAMVIQNPRYQVTQFGKPVTLSCSQTLNHNVMYWYQQKSSQAPKLLFHYYDKDFNNEADTPDNFQSRRPNTSFCFLDIRSPGLGDTAMYLCATSRTTDGTGGHKLFFGSGTQLSVL.